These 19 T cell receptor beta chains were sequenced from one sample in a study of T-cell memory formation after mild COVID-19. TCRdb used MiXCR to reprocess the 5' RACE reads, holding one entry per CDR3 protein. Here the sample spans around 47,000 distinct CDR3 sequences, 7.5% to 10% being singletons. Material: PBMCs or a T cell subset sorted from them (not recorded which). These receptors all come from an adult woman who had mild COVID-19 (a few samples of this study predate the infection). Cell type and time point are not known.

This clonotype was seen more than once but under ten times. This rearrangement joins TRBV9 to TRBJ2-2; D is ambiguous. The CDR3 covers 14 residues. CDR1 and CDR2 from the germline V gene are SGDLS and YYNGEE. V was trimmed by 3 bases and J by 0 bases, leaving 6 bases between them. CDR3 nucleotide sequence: TGTGCCAGCAGCGCGGAGTCGAACACCGGGGAGCTGTTTTTT. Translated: CASSAESNTGELFF.

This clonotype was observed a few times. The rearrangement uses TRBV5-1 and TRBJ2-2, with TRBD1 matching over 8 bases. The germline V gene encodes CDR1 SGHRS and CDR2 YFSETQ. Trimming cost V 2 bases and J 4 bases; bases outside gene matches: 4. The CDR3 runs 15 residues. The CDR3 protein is CASSFDRGSTGELFF. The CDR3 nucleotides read TGCGCCAGCAGCTTTGACAGGGGTAGCACCGGGGAGCTGTTTTTT.

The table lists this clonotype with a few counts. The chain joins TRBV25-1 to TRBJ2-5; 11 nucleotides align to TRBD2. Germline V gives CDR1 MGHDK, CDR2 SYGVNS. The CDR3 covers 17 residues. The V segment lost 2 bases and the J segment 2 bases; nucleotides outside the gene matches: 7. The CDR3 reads CASSESWLAGGQETQYF. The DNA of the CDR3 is TGTGCCAGCAGTGAAAGTTGGCTAGCGGGAGGTCAAGAGACCCAGTACTTC.

Here the CDR3 DNA reads TGTGCCACCAGTGACCCTCTCCGAGGCTACACCTTC. This encodes CATSDPLRGYTF. The J gene is TRBJ1-2, the V gene TRBV24-1; D unresolved. V was shortened by 4 bases and J by 8 bases, with 10 bases between the two germline ends. This CDR3 has 12 residues. Germline CDR1 KGHDR, CDR2 SFDVKD.

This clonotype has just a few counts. The CDR3 sequence is CASSPNNGADTQYF. As DNA, the CDR3 is TGTGCCAGCAGCCCCAACAATGGGGCAGATACGCAGTATTTT. This chain joins TRBV2 and TRBJ2-3; unclear D gene. Germline V gene lookup returns CDR1 SNHLY and CDR2 FYNNEI. This CDR3 comprises 14 residues. V was shortened by 6 bases and J by 4 bases, with 14 bases between the two germline ends.

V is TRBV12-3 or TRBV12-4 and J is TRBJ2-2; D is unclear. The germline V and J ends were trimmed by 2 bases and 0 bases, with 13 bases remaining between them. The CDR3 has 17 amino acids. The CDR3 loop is CASSLRRSLSNTGELFF. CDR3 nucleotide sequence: TGTGCCAGCAGTTTAAGGCGGAGCTTGTCGAACACCGGGGAGCTGTTTTTT.

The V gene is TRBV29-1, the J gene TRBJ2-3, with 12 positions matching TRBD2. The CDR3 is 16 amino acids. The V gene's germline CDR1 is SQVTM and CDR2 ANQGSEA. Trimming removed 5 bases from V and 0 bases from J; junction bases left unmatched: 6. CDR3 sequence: CSVTSGGIFSTDTQYF. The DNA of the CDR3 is TGCAGCGTTACTAGCGGGGGGATCTTTAGCACAGATACGCAGTATTTT.

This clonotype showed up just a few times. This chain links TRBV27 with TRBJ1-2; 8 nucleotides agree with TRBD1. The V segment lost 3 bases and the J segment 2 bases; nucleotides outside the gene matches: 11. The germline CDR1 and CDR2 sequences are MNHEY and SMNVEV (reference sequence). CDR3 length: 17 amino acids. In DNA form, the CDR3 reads TGTGCCAGCAGTTTTCAGGCAGGGGGCCTTACCAACTATGGCTACACCTTC. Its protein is CASSFQAGGLTNYGYTF.

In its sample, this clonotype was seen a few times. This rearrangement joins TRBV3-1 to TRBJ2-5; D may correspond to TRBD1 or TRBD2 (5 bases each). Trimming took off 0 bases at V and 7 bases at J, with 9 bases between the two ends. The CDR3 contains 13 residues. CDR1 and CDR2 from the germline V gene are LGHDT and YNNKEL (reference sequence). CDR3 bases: TGTGCCAGCAGCCAAGATGAGAGGGGGACCCAGTACTTC. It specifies CASSQDERGTQYF.

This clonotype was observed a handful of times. CDR3 protein: CASRAGDGANVLTF. CDR3 DNA: TGTGCCAGCCGGGCGGGCGATGGGGCCAACGTCCTGACTTTC. J is TRBJ2-6 and V is TRBV9; weak D call: TRBD2 (5 bases). Deletions cut 7 bases from V and 3 bases from J, with 11 bases between. Per the germline V gene, CDR1 is SGDLS and CDR2 is YYNGEE. The CDR3 contains 14 residues.

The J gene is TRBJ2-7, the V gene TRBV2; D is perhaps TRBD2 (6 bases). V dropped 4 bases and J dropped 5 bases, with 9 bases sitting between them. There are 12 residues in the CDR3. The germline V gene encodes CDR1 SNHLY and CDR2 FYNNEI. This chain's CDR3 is CASSVLANEQYF. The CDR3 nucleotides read TGTGCCAGCAGTGTTCTAGCGAACGAGCAGTACTTC.

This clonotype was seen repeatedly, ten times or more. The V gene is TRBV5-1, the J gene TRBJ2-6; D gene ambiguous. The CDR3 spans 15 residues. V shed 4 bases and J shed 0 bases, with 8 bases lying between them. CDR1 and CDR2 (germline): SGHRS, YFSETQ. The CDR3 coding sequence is TGCGCCAGCAGCCCACAGATCTCTGGGGCCAACGTCCTGACTTTC. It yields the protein CASSPQISGANVLTF.

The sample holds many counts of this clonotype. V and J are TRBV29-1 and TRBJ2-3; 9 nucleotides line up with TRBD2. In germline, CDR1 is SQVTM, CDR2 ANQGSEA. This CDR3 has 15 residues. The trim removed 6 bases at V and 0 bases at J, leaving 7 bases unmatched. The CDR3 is CSVRAGTSSTDTQYF. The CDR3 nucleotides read TGCAGCGTGAGGGCCGGGACTAGCAGCACAGATACGCAGTATTTT.

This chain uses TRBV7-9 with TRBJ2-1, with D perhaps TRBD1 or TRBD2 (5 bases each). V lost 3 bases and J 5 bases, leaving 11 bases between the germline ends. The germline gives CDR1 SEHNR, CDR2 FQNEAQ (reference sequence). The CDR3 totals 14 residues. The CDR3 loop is CASSFEGSNNEQFF. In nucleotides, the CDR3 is TGTGCCAGCAGCTTTGAGGGGTCTAACAATGAGCAGTTCTTC.

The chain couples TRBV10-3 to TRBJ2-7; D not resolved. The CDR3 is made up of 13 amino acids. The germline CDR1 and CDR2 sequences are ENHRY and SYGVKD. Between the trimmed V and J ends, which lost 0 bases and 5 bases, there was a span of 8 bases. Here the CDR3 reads CAISESSLDEQYF. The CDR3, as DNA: TGTGCCATCAGTGAGTCGAGTCTCGACGAGCAGTACTTC.

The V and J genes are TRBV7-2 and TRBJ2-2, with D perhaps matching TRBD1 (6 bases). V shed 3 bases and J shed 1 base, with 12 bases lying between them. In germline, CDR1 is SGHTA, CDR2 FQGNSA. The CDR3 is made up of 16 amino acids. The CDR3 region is CASSFDRTVNTGELFF. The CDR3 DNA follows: TGTGCCAGCAGCTTCGACCGGACAGTGAACACCGGGGAGCTGTTTTTT.

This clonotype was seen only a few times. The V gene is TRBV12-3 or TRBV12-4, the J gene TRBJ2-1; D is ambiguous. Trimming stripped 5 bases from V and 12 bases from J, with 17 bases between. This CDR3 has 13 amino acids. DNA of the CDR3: TGTGCCAGCAGTGGTACTATGAGCCGTCGGCAGTTCTTC. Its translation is CASSGTMSRRQFF.

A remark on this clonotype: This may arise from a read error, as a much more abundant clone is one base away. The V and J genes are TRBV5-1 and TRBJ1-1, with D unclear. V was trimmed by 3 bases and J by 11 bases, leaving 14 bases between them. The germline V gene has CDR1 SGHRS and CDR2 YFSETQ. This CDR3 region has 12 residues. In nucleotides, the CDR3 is TGCGCCAGCAGCTCGGTATATGGGGAGGCTTTCTTT. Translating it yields CASSSVYGEAFF.

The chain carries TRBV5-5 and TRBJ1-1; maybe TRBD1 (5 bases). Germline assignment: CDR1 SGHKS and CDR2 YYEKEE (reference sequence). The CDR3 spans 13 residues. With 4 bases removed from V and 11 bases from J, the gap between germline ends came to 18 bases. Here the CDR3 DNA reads TGTGCCAGCAGCCCTGACAGTGACCCGTGGGCTTTCTTT. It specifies CASSPDSDPWAFF.